This TCR beta chain was documented in a study of regulatory T cells in long-lasting Graves disease. CDR1 is DFQATT, CDR2 SNEGSKA, per germline (reference sequence). The ends lost 0 bases at V and 4 bases at J; junction bases unmatched: 9. The CDR3 is 16 residues long. Described time point: newly diagnosed GD, antithyroid drugs for less than 3 months. TCR sequences were obtained from RNA taken from PBMCs. Library construction for TCR beta used iRepertoire HTBI primers and Arm-PCR of CDR3 regions. One entry per CDR3 protein results from TCRdb running MiXCR on the multiplex PCR reads. The sample shows some 250,000 distinct CDR3 sequences, 20% to 25% of them seen only once. Findings of the study overall: Newly diagnosed patients shared about a thousand public clonotypes; persistent patients shared 2,500 to 3,000. Among samples with persistent disease, TRBV28, TRBJ1-2 and TRBJ2-5 were favored.

This clonotype was seen ten or more times. Antigen unknown. The specimen comprised peripheral blood mononuclear cells (PBMCs), sampled at new diagnosis, from a patient treated with antithyroid drugs. The sequence derives from a female donor with Graves disease. V gene TRBV20-1 combines with J gene TRBJ2-1, with TRBD2 matching 7 bases. This CDR3 reads CSARDRMGGPYNEQFF. CDR3 nucleotides: TGCAGTGCTAGAGATCGTATGGGAGGGCCTTACAATGAGCAGTTCTTC.